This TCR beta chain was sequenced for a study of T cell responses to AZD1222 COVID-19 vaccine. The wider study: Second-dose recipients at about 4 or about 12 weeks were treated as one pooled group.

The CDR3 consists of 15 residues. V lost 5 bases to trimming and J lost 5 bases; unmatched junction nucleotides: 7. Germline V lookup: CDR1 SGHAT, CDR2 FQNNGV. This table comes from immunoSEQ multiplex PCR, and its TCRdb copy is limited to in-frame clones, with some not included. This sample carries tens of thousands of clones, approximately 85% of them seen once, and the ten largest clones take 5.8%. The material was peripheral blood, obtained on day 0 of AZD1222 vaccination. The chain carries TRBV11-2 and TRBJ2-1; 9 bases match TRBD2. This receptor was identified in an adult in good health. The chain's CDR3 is CASSLTSGLDNEQFF. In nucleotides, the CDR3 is TGTGCCAGCAGCCTTACTAGCGGGCTCGACAATGAGCAGTTCTTC.